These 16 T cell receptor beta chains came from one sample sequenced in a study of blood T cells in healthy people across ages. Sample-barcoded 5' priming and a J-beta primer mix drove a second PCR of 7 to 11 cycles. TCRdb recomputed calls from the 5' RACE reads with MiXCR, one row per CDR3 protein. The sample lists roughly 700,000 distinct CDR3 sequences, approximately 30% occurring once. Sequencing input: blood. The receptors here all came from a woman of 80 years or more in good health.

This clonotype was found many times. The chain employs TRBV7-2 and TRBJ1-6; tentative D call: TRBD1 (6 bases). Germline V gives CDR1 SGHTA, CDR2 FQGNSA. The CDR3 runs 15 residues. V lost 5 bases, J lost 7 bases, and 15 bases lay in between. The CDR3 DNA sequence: TGTGCCAGCAGCACCCGACAGGCGGAGAATTCACCCCTCCACTTT. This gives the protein CASSTRQAENSPLHF.

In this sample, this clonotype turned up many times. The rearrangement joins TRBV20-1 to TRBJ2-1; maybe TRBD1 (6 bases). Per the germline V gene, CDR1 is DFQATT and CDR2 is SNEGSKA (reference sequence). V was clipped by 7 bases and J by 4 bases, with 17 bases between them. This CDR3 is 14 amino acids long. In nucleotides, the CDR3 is TGCAGTGTCAAAGCATACACAGGGTACAATGAGCAGTTCTTC. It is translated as CSVKAYTGYNEQFF.

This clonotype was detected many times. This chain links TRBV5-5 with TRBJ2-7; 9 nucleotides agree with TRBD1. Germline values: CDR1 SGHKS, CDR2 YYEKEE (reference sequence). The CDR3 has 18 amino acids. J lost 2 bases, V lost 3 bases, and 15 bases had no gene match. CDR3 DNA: TGTGCCAGCAGCTCCTTATACCGGGACAGGGTGGTGCCCTACGAGCAGTACTTC. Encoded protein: CASSSLYRDRVVPYEQYF.

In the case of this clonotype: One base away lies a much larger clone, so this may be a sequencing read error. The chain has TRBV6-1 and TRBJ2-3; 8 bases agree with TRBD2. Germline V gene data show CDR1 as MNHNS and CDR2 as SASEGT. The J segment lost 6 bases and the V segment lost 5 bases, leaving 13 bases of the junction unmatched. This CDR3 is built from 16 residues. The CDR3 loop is CASSPVSGGRRDTQYF. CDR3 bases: TGTGCCAGCAGTCCTGTCAGCGGGGGACGGCGTGATACGCAGTATTTT.

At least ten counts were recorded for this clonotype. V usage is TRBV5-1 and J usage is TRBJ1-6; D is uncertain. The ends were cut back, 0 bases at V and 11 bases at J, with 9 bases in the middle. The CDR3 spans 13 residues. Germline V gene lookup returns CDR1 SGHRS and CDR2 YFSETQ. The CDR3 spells CASSLDGGAPLHF. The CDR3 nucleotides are TGCGCCAGCAGCTTGGATGGTGGGGCACCCCTCCACTTT. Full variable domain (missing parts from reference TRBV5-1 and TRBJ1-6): KAGVTQTPRYLIKTRGQQVTLSCSPISGHRSVSWYQQTPGQGLQFLFEYFSETQRNKGNFPGRFSGRQFSNSRSEMNVSTLELGDSALYLCASSLDGGAPLHFGNGTRLTVT.

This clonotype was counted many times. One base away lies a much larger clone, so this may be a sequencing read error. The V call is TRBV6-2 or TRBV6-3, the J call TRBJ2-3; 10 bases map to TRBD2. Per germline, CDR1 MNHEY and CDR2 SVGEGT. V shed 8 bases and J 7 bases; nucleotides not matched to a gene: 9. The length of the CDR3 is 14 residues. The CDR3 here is CASGDPAGGNTQYF. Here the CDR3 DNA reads TGTGCCAGCGGGGATCCAGCGGGGGGGAATACGCAGTATTTT.

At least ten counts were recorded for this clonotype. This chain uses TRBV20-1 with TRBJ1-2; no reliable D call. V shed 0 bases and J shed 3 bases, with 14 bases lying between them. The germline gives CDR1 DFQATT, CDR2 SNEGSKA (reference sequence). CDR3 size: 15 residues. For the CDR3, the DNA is TGCAGTGCTAGAGATAATAAGGCAGGCGACTATGGCTACACCTTC. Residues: CSARDNKAGDYGYTF.

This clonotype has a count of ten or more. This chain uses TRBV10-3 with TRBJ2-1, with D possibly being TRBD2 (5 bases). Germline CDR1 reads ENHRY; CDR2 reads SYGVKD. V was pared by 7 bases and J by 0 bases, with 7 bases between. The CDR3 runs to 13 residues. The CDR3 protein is CAIKEGSYNEQFF. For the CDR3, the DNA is TGTGCCATCAAAGAGGGCTCCTACAATGAGCAGTTCTTC.

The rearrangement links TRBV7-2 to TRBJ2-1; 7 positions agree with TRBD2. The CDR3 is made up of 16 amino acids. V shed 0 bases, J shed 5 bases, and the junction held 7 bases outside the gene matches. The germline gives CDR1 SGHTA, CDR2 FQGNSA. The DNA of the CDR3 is TGTGCCAGCAGCTTAGCGCCAGCTAGCGGAAACAATGAGCAGTTCTTC. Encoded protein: CASSLAPASGNNEQFF.

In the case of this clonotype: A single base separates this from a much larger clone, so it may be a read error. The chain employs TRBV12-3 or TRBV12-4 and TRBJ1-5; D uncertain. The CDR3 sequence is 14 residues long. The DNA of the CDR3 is TGTGCCAGCAGGTTAGCCGGTCCTAATCAGCCCCAGCATTTT. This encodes CASRLAGPNQPQHF.

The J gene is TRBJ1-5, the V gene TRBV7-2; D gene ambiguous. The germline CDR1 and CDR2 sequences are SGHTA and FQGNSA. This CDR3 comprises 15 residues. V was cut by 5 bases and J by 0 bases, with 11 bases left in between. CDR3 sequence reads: CASSAYHISNQPQHF. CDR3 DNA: TGTGCCAGCAGCGCATACCACATTAGCAATCAGCCCCAGCATTTT.

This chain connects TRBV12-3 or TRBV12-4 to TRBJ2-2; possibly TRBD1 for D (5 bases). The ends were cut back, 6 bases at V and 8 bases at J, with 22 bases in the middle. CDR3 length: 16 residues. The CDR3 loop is CASRFGRRVMSGELFF. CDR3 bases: TGTGCCAGCAGATTCGGTCGCAGGGTGATGTCAGGGGAGCTGTTTTTT.

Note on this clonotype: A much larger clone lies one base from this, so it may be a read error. CDR3 in DNA: TGTGCCAGCAGTTTAACCCCCCCAGGGGGCTACAATGAGCAGTACTTC. This codes for CASSLTPPGGYNEQYF. V and J are TRBV27 and TRBJ2-7; the match to TRBD1 covers 8 bases. V was pared by 2 bases and J by 7 bases, with 13 bases of the junction left unmatched. The CDR3 runs to 16 residues. Germline V CDR1 and CDR2: MNHEY, SMNVEV (reference sequence).

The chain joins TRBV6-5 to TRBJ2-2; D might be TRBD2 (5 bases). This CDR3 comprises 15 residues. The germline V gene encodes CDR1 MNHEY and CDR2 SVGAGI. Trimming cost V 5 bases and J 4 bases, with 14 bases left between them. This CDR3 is CASSPPSGGTGELFF. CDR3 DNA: TGTGCCAGCAGTCCGCCCAGCGGTGGCACCGGGGAGCTGTTTTTT.

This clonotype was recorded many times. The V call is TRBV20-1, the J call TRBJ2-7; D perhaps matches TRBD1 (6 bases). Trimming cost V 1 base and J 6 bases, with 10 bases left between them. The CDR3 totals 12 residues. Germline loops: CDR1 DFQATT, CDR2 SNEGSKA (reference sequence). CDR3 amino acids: CSARGTGLEQYF. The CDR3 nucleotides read TGCAGTGCTAGAGGCACAGGGCTCGAGCAGTACTTC.

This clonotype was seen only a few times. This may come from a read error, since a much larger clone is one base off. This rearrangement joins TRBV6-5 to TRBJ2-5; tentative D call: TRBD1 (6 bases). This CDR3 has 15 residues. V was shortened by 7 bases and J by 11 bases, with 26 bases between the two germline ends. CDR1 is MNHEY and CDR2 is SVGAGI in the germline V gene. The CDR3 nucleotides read TGTGCCAGCACCAGGGGAATCGGGATACCGTCGTTGCAGTACTTC. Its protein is CASTRGIGIPSLQYF.